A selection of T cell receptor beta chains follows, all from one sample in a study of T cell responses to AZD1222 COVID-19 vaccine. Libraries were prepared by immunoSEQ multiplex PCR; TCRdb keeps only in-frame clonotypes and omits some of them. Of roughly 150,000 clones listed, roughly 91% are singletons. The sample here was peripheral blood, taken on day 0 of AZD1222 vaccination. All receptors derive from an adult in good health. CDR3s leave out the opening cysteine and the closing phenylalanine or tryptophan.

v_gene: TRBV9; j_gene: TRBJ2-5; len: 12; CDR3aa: ASSLTGGAETQY
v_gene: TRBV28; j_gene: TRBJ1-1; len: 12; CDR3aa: ASSPPTGFLFAF
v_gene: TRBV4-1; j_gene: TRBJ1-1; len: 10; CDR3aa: ASSQDGQEAF
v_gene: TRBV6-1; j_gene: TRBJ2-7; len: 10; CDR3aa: ASSERTYEQY
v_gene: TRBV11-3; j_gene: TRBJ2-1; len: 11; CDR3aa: ASRGITYNEQF
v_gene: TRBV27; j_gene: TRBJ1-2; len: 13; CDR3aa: ASSPETTGLYGYT
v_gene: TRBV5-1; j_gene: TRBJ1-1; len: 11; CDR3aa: ASRLGGGTEAF
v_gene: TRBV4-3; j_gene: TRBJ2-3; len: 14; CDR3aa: ASSQEPTPFTDTQY
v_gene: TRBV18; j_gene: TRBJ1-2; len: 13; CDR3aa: ATQLGTGGDYGYT
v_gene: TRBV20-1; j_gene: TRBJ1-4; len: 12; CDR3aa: SASLQGKEEKLF
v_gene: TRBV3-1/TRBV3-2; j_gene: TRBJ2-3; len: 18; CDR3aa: ASSQYTKTSGRCGTDTQY
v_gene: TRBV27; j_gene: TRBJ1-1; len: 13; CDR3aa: ASSLSRSRGTEAF
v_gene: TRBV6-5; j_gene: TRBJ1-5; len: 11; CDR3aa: ASTPDRNQPQH
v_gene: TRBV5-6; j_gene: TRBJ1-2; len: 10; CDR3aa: ASSRDRNGYT
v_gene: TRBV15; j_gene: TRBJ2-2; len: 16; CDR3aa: ATGTNRNQQGSTGELF
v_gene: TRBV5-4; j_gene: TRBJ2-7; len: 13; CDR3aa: ASSLEGARDYEQY
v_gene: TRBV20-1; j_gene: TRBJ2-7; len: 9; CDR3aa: SARTSYEQY
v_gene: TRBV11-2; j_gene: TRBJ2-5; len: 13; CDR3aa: ASSEGRRTQETQY
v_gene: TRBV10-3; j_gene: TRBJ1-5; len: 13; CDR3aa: AISGREGSNQPQH
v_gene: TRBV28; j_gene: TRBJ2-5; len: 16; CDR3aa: ASRSYRGLAGGEETQY
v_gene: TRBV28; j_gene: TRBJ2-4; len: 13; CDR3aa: ASSPSHAVQNIQY
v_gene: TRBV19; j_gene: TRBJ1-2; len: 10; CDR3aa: ASSPGVYGYT
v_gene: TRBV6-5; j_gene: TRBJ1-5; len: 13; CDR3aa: ASSFSENSNQPQH
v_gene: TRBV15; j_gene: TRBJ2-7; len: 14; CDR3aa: ATSRERGRNNYEQY
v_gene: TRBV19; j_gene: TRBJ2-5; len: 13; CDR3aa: ASSPDRPPGETQY